One sample yielded the 10 T cell receptor beta chains listed below, sequenced in a study of somatic mutations in cytotoxic T cells in rheumatoid arthritis. Method: immunoSEQ multiplex PCR; TCRdb's copy keeps in-frame clones and lacks some. The table shows under 20,000 clones, with approximately 84% occurring only once. Sequenced material: CD8+ T cells sorted from blood. These TCRs come from an adult with rheumatoid arthritis.

This clone came up once. J is TRBJ1-1 and V is TRBV19; D remains unclear. Germline CDR1 reads LNHDA; CDR2 reads SQIVND (reference sequence). This CDR3 region has 16 residues. V was shortened by 8 bases and J by 1 base, with 20 bases between the two germline ends. CDR3 loop: CASDLRGPPGNTEAFF. The CDR3 coding sequence is TGTGCCAGTGACTTGCGGGGTCCCCCGGGGAACACTGAAGCTTTCTTT. The full variable domain, completed using reference TRBV19 and TRBJ1-1, is DGGITQSPKYLFRKEGQNVTLSCEQNLNHDAMYWYRQDPGQGLRLIYYSQIVNDFQKGDIAEGYSVSREKKESFPLTVTSAQKNPTAFYLCASDLRGPPGNTEAFFGQGTRLTVV.

The chain employs TRBV5-1 and TRBJ2-1; no clear D. The CDR3 covers 12 residues. The germline V and J ends were trimmed by 1 base and 1 base, with 0 bases remaining between them. The germline V gene encodes CDR1 SGHRS and CDR2 YFSETQ. CDR3 region: CASSLSYNEQFF. The CDR3 coding sequence is TGCGCCAGCAGCTTGTCCTACAATGAGCAGTTCTTC.

This clone appeared once. The chain combines TRBV6-1 with TRBJ2-3; 10 positions match TRBD1. There are 16 residues in the CDR3. From germline, CDR1 is MNHNS and CDR2 SASEGT. V shed 1 base, J shed 3 bases, and the junction held 4 bases outside the gene matches. The CDR3 loop reads CASSEGTGGRTDTQYF. In DNA form, the CDR3 reads TGTGCCAGCAGTGAAGGGACAGGGGGAAGGACAGATACGCAGTATTTT.

The chain's CDR3 is CASSFRDGANYGYTF. The CDR3, as DNA: TGTGCCAGCAGTTTTAGGGACGGGGCTAACTATGGCTACACCTTC. This rearrangement joins TRBV27 to TRBJ1-2, with D perhaps TRBD1 (5 bases). Germline V gives CDR1 MNHEY, CDR2 SMNVEV (reference sequence). The CDR3 length is 15 residues. Trimming removed 3 bases from V and 0 bases from J, with 11 bases in between.

The chain recombines TRBV6-5 with TRBJ1-1; the D gene is possibly TRBD1 (6 bases). Germline CDR1 is MNHEY and CDR2 is SVGAGI. The CDR3 contains 14 residues. Trimming shortened V by 6 bases and J by 0 bases, and 11 bases separated the two germline ends. The CDR3 region is CASSERGLNTEAFF. CDR3 DNA: TGTGCCAGCAGCGAGAGGGGGTTGAACACTGAAGCTTTCTTT.

This clone turned up a few times. The chain employs TRBV5-5 and TRBJ2-7; 9 nucleotides agree with TRBD1. The V segment lost 4 bases and the J segment 3 bases; nucleotides outside the gene matches: 5. Germline V lookup: CDR1 SGHKS, CDR2 YYEKEE (reference sequence). CDR3 size: 14 residues. The CDR3 bases are TGTGCCAGCAGCCCGGGACAGGGAGACTACGAGCAGTACTTC. It codes for CASSPGQGDYEQYF.

This clone was seen a handful of times. The V call is TRBV5-4, the J call TRBJ1-1; TRBD1 is a possible D gene (5 bases). Trimming removed 0 bases from V and 7 bases from J, with 10 bases in between. Germline CDR1 SGHNT, CDR2 YYREEE (reference sequence). The CDR3 extends over 13 amino acids. The CDR3 is CASSLAGGNEAFF. CDR3 nucleotide sequence: TGTGCCAGCAGCTTGGCGGGGGGAAATGAAGCTTTCTTT.

The chain has TRBV5-1 and TRBJ2-1, with 9 bases aligning to TRBD2. Germline lookup yields CDR1 SGHRS and CDR2 YFSETQ. Trimming cost V 2 bases and J 6 bases; bases outside gene matches: 6. The CDR3 has 15 amino acids. CDR3 coding DNA: TGCGCCAGCAGCTTTAATAGCGGGGGCCTCAATGAGCAGTTCTTC. Protein product: CASSFNSGGLNEQFF. Full variable domain (outside the CDR3, taken from reference TRBV5-1 and TRBJ2-1): KAGVTQTPRYLIKTRGQQVTLSCSPISGHRSVSWYQQTPGQGLQFLFEYFSETQRNKGNFPGRFSGRQFSNSRSEMNVSTLELGDSALYLCASSFNSGGLNEQFFGPGTRLTVL.

This clone occurred a few times. The chain couples TRBV7-6 to TRBJ2-7; TRBD1 matches 7 bases. CDR1 and CDR2 (germline): SGHVS, FNYEAQ. The CDR3 sequence is 12 residues long. J was trimmed by 7 bases and V by 4 bases; bases with no gene match: 4. This CDR3 is CASSSAGGEQYF. In DNA form, the CDR3 reads TGTGCCAGCAGCTCGGCAGGGGGAGAGCAGTACTTC.

By proportion, this clone is medium-sized. The rearrangement links TRBV2 to TRBJ1-6; TRBD1 matches 7 bases. This CDR3 region has 15 residues. J lost 7 bases, V lost 7 bases, and 10 bases had no gene match. From germline, CDR1 is SNHLY and CDR2 FYNNEI. The CDR3 DNA is TGTGCCAGCAATAGGGGGACAGCTCAGAATTCACCCCTCCACTTT. This sequence encodes CASNRGTAQNSPLHF.